This T cell receptor (beta chain) was recorded in a study of blood T cell repertoires in COVID-19. Background on the study: From the United States, Italy and Spain came samples of acute and convalescent COVID-19.

The participants were between about 18 and 90 years old and came from under 25 US areas. Participant-given clinical history determined each cohort assignment. What the recovered Cohort 3 donors had was two negative PCRs, clearance, or symptom resolution. CDR1 is SGHRS, CDR2 YFSETQ, per germline. CDR3 length: 16 residues. The ends lost 0 bases at V and 0 bases at J; junction bases unmatched: 6. The data were produced by immunoSEQ multiplex PCR, yet TCRdb's version contains in-frame clones alone and is incomplete. This table holds 180,000 or so clones, about four fifths found once. Sequencing used PBMCs or T cells enriched from blood (not recorded which). The sequence derives from a man aged 45-65 years who had recovered from COVID-19. The chain employs TRBV5-1 and TRBJ2-7; 7 bases are a match to TRBD1. Written as DNA, the CDR3 is TGCGCCAGCAGCTTGGCCTTACAGGGGAGCTCCTACGAGCAGTACTTC. Translated: CASSLALQGSSYEQYF.